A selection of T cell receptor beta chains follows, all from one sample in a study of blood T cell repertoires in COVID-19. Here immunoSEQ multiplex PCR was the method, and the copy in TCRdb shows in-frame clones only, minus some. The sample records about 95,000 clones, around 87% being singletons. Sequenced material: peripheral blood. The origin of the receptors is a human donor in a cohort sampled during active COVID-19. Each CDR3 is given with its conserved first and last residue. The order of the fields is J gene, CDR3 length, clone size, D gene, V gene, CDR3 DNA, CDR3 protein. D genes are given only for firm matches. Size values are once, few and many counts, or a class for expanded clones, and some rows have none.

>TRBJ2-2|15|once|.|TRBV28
TGTGCCAGCAGTTTATCAGGGTCGAGTGCCGGGGAGCTGTTTTTT
CASSLSGSSAGELFF
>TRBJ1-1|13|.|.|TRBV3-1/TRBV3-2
TGTGCCAGCAGCTCCATTTCAGACACTGAAGCTTTCTTT
CASSSISDTEAFF
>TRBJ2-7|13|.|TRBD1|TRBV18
TGTGCCAGCTCACGGGACAGAACTTACGAGCAGTACTTC
CASSRDRTYEQYF
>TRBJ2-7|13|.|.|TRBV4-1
TGCGCCAGCAGCCAGTCTACAGTTAACGAGCAGTACTTC
CASSQSTVNEQYF
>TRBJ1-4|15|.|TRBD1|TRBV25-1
TGTGCCAGCAGTGAAGGGCGGACAGGGAATGAAAAACTGTTTTTT
CASSEGRTGNEKLFF
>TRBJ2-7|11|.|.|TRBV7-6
TGTGCCAGCGGACTCGGGGGTGAGCAGTACTTC
CASGLGGEQYF
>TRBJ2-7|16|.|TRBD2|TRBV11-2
TGTGCCAGCAGCTTAGTCGTGGCGGGGGGGTTCTACGAGCAGTACTTC
CASSLVVAGGFYEQYF
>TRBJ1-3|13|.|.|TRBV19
TGTGCCAGCCCGCCAGGGTCCGGAAACACCATATATTTT
CASPPGSGNTIYF
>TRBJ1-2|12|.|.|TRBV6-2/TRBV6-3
TGTGCCAGCAGTTACGTCGGCTATGGCTACACCTTC
CASSYVGYGYTF
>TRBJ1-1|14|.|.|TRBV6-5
TGTGCCAGCAGTCAGAGGCAGTTGAACACTGAAGCTTTCTTT
CASSQRQLNTEAFF
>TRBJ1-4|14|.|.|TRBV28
TGTGCCAGCAGTTTCCAACGGGGTAATGAAAAACTGTTTTTT
CASSFQRGNEKLFF
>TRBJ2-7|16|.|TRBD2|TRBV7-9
TGTGCCAGCAGCTTGTTAGCGGGGACTCCCAACTACGAGCAGTACTTC
CASSLLAGTPNYEQYF
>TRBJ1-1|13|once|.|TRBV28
TGTGCCACCCGGGGGTTCCTTCAAACTGAAGCTTTCTTT
CATRGFLQTEAFF
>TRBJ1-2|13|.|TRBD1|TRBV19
TGTGCCAGTAGGTCCGGGACAGACTATGGCTACACCTTC
CASRSGTDYGYTF
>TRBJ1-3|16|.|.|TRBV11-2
TGTGCCAGCAGCTTAGAATCAGGGTGGTCTGGAAACACCATATATTTT
CASSLESGWSGNTIYF
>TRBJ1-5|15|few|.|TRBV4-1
TGCGCCAGCAGCCCCAGGACATTCCCTAATCAGCCCCAGCATTTT
CASSPRTFPNQPQHF
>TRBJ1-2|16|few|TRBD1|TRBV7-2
TGTGCCAGCAGCATACAGGGACAGCGAACTAACTATGGCTACACCTTC
CASSIQGQRTNYGYTF
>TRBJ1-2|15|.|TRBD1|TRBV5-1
TGCGCCAGCAGCTTGGCACAGGGGGCCATGGATGGCTACACCTTC
CASSLAQGAMDGYTF
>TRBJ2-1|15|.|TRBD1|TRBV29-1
TGCAGCGGCAGCCCCCAACAGGGGGGCTACAATGAGCAGTTCTTC
CSGSPQQGGYNEQFF
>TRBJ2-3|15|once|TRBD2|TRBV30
TGTGCCTGGAGTGCCCCGGGGGGGCCCAGCGATACGCAGTATTTT
CAWSAPGGPSDTQYF
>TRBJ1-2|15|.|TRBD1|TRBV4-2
TGTGCCAGCAGCTGGAAATCTGACAGGGTTATAGGCTACACCTTC
CASSWKSDRVIGYTF
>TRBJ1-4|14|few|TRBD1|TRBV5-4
TGTGCCAGCAGCTCTAGACAGGGGCACGAAAAACTGTTTTTT
CASSSRQGHEKLFF
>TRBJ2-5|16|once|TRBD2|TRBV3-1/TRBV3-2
TGTGCCAGCAGCCACCTAAAAGCGGGGCGGATGGAGACCCAGTACTTC
CASSHLKAGRMETQYF
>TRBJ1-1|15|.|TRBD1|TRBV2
TGTGCCAGCAGGGCAAGACAGGGGGCAAGCACTGAAGCTTTCTTT
CASRARQGASTEAFF
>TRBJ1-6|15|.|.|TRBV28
TGTGCCAGCACACATGCTAGCTCCTATAATTCACCCCTCCACTTT
CASTHASSYNSPLHF
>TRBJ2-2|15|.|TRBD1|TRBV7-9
TGTGCCAGCAGCTTAGGGACAGGGAACACCGGGGAGCTGTTTTTT
CASSLGTGNTGELFF
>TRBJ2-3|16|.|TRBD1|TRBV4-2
TGTGCCAGCAGCCAGGCAGGGAGACAGGGGACCGATACGCAGTATTTT
CASSQAGRQGTDTQYF
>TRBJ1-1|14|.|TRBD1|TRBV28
TGTGCCAGCAGTTGGACAGGGGCCAACACTGAAGCTTTCTTT
CASSWTGANTEAFF